This T cell receptor (beta chain) was identified in a study of identical twins. TCRdb reprocessed the 5' RACE reads via MiXCR and lists one record per CDR3 protein. The sample shows 500,000 or so distinct CDR3 sequences, roughly 21% of them seen only once. A further study also used this sample, focusing on T cells expressing NK-cell markers. That investigation notes: Sequencing of TCR beta repertoires drew on sorted CD3+CD56+NKG2C+, CD3+CD56+NKG2C- and CD3+CD56-NKG2C+ T cells.

This receptor was identified in a woman younger than 35 in good health. The specimen sequenced was CD4+ T cells sorted from blood.

CDR3 sequence (DNA): TGTGCCAGCAGCCAAGAGTCCCTCAAGGGCAATGGCTACACCTTC. Amino acids: CASSQESLKGNGYTF. The rearrangement uses TRBV4-2 and TRBJ1-2, with no clear D. Germline V gene sequence: CDR1 LGHNA, CDR2 YNFKEQ. With 0 bases removed from V and 6 bases from J, the gap between germline ends came to 14 bases. The CDR3 totals 15 residues.